This T cell receptor beta chain appears in the sequencing data of a study of OX40 agonist ivuxolimab in advanced cancers. For the study at large: Participants, around 80% male, averaged roughly 60 years of age, ranging from about 23 to 90.

Data came from immunoSEQ multiplex PCR; TCRdb stores just in-frame clones and leaves some out. The data hold about 78,000 clones, with about nine tenths observed a single time. Trimming at V came to 4 bases and at J to 2 bases, leaving 17 bases not matched to a gene. Germline V gene lookup returns CDR1 MGHRA and CDR2 YSYEKL. This CDR3 region has 20 residues. A word on this clone: Its antigen remains unidentified.

Notes on the study in general: CD8+ T cells averaged more expanded clones than CD4+. Among the lowest levels of clonal expansion were found in partial responders at 0.1-3.0 mg/kg.

Sample: CD4+ or CD8+ T cells sorted from blood, taken in a trial of the OX40 agonist ivuxolimab. The chain joins TRBV4-1 to TRBJ2-2; 9 bases line up with TRBD2. The receptor was derived from an adult with an advanced solid tumor such as melanoma, head and neck, liver or kidney cancer. In nucleotides, the CDR3 is TGCGCCAGCAGCCCCCTCCCCCCAGGTCTAGCGGGATCTAACACCGGGGAGCTGTTTTTT. Protein product: CASSPLPPGLAGSNTGELFF.